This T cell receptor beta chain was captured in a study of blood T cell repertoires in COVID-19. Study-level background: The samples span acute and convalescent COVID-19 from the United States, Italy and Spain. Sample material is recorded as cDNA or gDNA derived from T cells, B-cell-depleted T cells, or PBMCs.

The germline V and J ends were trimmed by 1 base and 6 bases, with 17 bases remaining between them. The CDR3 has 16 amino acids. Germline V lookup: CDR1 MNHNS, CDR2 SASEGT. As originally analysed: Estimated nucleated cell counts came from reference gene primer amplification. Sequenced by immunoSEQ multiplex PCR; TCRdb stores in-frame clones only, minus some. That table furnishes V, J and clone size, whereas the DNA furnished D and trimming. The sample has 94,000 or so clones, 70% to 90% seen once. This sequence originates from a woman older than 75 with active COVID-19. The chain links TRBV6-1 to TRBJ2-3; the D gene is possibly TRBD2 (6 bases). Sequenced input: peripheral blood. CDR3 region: CASSEGGGGGRDTQYF. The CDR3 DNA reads TGTGCCAGCAGTGAAGGGGGTGGGGGAGGTAGGGATACGCAGTATTTT.